This T cell receptor (beta chain) was obtained from a study of T cells in Graves' hyperthyroidism and ophthalmopathy (dated by TCRdb to the late 2010s). Background on the whole study: Peripheral blood samples were taken at initial diagnosis, before any treatment was given. TCR V-J signatures able to tell the groups apart were searched for in a discovery cohort of 95 to 100 patients, of whom around 42 had Graves' ophthalmopathy and about 60 had stable Graves' hyperthyroidism. After sampling, hyperthyroidism patients received methimazole starting at 30 mg daily, and ophthalmopathy patients received high-dose intravenous methylprednisolone. In six Graves' hyperthyroidism patients, the study also compared T-cell repertoires from thyroid tissue with T-cell repertoires from blood. For training and testing, the 95 to 100 patients in the discovery cohort were randomly divided in a 7:3 ratio. The paper reports TCR Vbeta CDR3 sequencing of approximately 140 peripheral blood samples: 40 to 45 ophthalmopathy, under 85 hyperthyroidism and around 17 progressor patients. Prospective prediction of ophthalmopathy was tested in an independent validation cohort consisting of about 20 hyperthyroidism patients and more than 15 patients who later progressed to ophthalmopathy.

TCR beta CDR3 regions were amplified from RNA transcripts. The TCR CDR3 was subjected to a first round of RT-PCR using the HTBI primer set and the Qiagen OneStep RT-PCR kit. The libraries were constructed in a second round of multiplex PCR and then size-selected and purified. Sequencing of the libraries was done on an Illumina HiSeq2000 using paired-end 100 bp reads. Concerning the study's data processing: SOAPnuke was used to process the raw data, removing reads that contained adapters or uncalled bases, had a mean Phred below 15, or lacked an exact match to the constant primer or identifier. COPE v1.2.5 was used to merge high-quality paired reads, and clonotypes were defined as unique nucleotide sequences. Clonotypes were aligned to IMGT TRBV, TRBD and TRBJ reference segments using MiTCR v1.1. Only V-J combinations with frequency above 0.0001, covering 99% to 99.2% of repertoires, were analysed. The TCS score was defined as the ratio of F50 (clonal expansion) to E x V (chaos), calculated using BLOSUM62-based TCRdist between CDR3 peptides within each V-J. Welch's t-statistics and random forest reduced roughly 500 V-J features to 10 to 15, which were used in a naive Bayes classifier (R e1071). The Morisita-Horn index was used to measure how similar the thyroid and blood repertoires were. The raw public reads went through TCRdb reprocessing: fastp at Q25, MiXCR clone calling, in-frame beta chains kept. Every CDR3 protein is listed once, alongside the most common genes and DNA of its rows. The V and J calls, along with clone size, are taken from TCRdb and not from the paper's own processing. The sample profile shows nearly 750,000 distinct CDR3 sequences; approximately 36% of them were found once. In total, the top ten clones hold around a third of the sample.

Of note for this clonotype: Its antigen is still unknown. No qualities accompany the bases; no much larger clone lies one base away.

A patient counted as having stable Graves' hyperthyroidism if no progression to ophthalmopathy occurred over 18 months of follow-up. Hyperthyroidism patients were aged 18 to 65 years and newly diagnosed, with disease duration of less than 2 months. The study excluded patients with uncontrolled infections, other autoimmune diseases, pregnancy or lactation. Diagnoses were established on the basis of clinical symptoms, serum thyroxine and TRAb, thyroid ultrasound, and orbital computed tomography. PBMCs were separated from 10 ml of fresh peripheral blood using Ficoll-Paque density gradient centrifugation. Total RNA was extracted with Trizol reagent, and quality was checked on an Agilent 2100 Bioanalyzer. Study-level results and caveats: Sample size was not statistically predetermined, and investigators were not blinded to group allocation. During validation, the model predicted progression to ophthalmopathy a median of around 6 months ahead of onset, with almost 71% sensitivity and roughly 75% specificity. Most expanded thyroid clonotypes (frequency above 0.001) were also found in blood, which suggests that blood repertoires may mirror thyroid immune responses. A model built on a 13 V-J signature distinguished ophthalmopathy from stable hyperthyroidism, reaching 85% to 90% sensitivity and around 81% specificity in cross-validation and 80%/75% in testing.

CDR1 and CDR2, looked up from the germline V gene, are SGHTA and FQGTGA. Trimming accounts for 7 bases at V and 6 bases at J, while the number of junction bases matched to no gene is 14. The CDR3 spans 15 residues, from the cysteine through the phenylalanine. Here the CDR3 DNA is all that survives: 45 bases in frame from base 1. Sample: blood. The sequence is built from TRBV7-3 and TRBJ1-2; TRBD1 aligns with 7 central bases. The sequence was obtained from a woman in her thirties or forties with Graves' hyperthyroidism. The bases read TGTGCCAGCATCCAAGGGTGGGGGACAGCCGATGGCTACACCTTC. The translation is CASIQGWGTADGYTF.